The 27 T cell receptor beta chains given below trace back to one sample, sequenced in a study of CD4 and CD8 cells across lung adenocarcinoma regions. A single record per CDR3 protein comes from TCRdb applying MiXCR to the PCR reads. The sample has some 7,200 distinct CDR3 sequences; around 60% are singletons. The sequenced sample was CD4+ T cells from the center of a lung tumor. These receptors originate from a female donor with lung adenocarcinoma. The CD4 and CD8 labels of this study may be unreliable.

A word on this clonotype: The junction and the germline gene differ at one end; a read error may be behind it. The chain joins TRBV27 to TRBJ2-3, with 8 bases matching TRBD2. The CDR3 length is 16 residues. The germline V gene encodes CDR1 MNHEY and CDR2 SMNVEV (reference sequence). CDR3 protein: CASAGRGAGGTDTQYF. The CDR3, as DNA: TGTGCCAGCGCGGGGCGAGGGGCGGGGGGCACAGATACGCAGTATTTC.

This clonotype was counted between two and nine times. The CDR3 ends on some other residue instead of the conserved phenylalanine or tryptophan, so this is likely a read error. It is unclear where the CDR3 begins or ends on the DNA, so no DNA is shown, and the CDR3 is as TCRdb lists it. V usage is TRBV27 and J usage is TRBJ2-5; the table calls TRBD1, which could not be checked here. Germline assignment: CDR1 MNHEY and CDR2 SMNVEV (reference sequence). The CDR3 length equals 10 residues, ends included. CDR3 in amino acids: CAKTMGRVIL.

The chain employs TRBV6-5 and TRBJ1-2; 8 nucleotides align to TRBD1. The germline gives CDR1 MNHEY, CDR2 SVGAGI. CDR3 length: 14 amino acids. Trimming took 0 bases from V and 7 from J; bases not matched to a gene: 4. CDR3 amino acids: CASSYSRTGTGYTF. The DNA of the CDR3 is TGTGCCAGCAGTTACTCGAGGACAGGGACTGGCTACACCTTC.

The gene calls are TRBV6-1 and TRBJ2-7; 7 bases are a match to TRBD2. J gave up 1 base and V 5 bases, and 11 bases lay outside the gene matches. Germline CDR1 and CDR2: MNHNS and SASEGT. The CDR3 is 16 amino acids. The DNA for the CDR3 is TGTGCCAGCAGTCGACTGACGACTAGCAGGTCCTACGAGCAGTACTTC. It specifies CASSRLTTSRSYEQYF.

This chain uses TRBV7-3 with TRBJ2-1, with D possibly being TRBD1 or TRBD2 (5 bases each). The end of the DNA is better explained by TRBJ2-5, so the J call may be wrong. CDR3 length: 15 residues. Per germline, CDR1 SGHTA and CDR2 FQGTGA. The chain's CDR3 is CASSLSGGVGETQYF. The CDR3 bases are TGTGCCAGCAGCTTAAGTGGGGGAGTAGGAGAGACCCAGTACTTC.

This chain's CDR3 is CASSPRVGNNEQFF. CDR3 coding DNA: TGCGCCAGCAGCCCCAGGGTCGGCAACAATGAGCAGTTCTTC. The V gene is TRBV4-1, the J gene TRBJ2-1, with D perhaps matching TRBD1 (5 bases). Trimming left V 4 bases short and J 5 bases short, with 12 bases between. The CDR3 sequence is 14 residues long. Germline V gene data show CDR1 as MGHRA and CDR2 as YSYEKL.

The V and J genes are TRBV27 and TRBJ2-5, with D perhaps TRBD1 or TRBD2 (6 bases each). The CDR3 covers 15 residues. Deletions cut 9 bases from V and 4 bases from J, with 21 bases between. Looked up from germline, CDR1 is MNHEY and CDR2 is SMNVEV (reference sequence). CDR3 nucleotide sequence: TGTGCCAGGACCAACGGGGGCGGGGACCGAGAGACCCAGTACTTC. It specifies CARTNGGGDRETQYF.

The V call is TRBV7-2, the J call TRBJ1-4, with D unresolved. Deletions cut 5 bases from V and 4 bases from J, with 11 bases between. CDR1 is SGHTA and CDR2 is FQGNSA in the germline V gene. This CDR3 is 14 amino acids long. For the CDR3, the DNA is TGTGCCAGCAGCCCGGCAGTTGGTAATGAAAAACTGTTTTTT. Amino acids: CASSPAVGNEKLFF.

This clonotype counts as medium-sized (0.01 to 0.1%). The CDR3 loop is CATSDLTTTGEQYF. For the CDR3, the DNA is TGTGCCACCAGTGATTTGACGACGACAGGGGAGCAGTACTTC. The chain carries TRBV24-1 and TRBJ2-1, with TRBD1 matching 7 bases. The end of the DNA is better explained by TRBJ2-7, so the J call may be wrong. CDR3 size: 14 residues. The germline V gene encodes CDR1 KGHDR and CDR2 SFDVKD.

This clonotype showed up just once. The chain couples TRBV6-1 to TRBJ2-5, with D possibly being TRBD2 (5 bases). The CDR3 consists of 15 residues. Trimming removed 11 bases from V and 5 bases from J, with 24 bases in between. Germline CDR1 and CDR2: MNHNS and SASEGT. The chain's CDR3 is CAARRPFTSTETQYF. CDR3 sequence (DNA): TGTGCCGCACGAAGACCCTTTACTAGTACGGAGACCCAGTACTTC.

V is TRBV6-1 and J is TRBJ2-1; tentatively, D is TRBD2 (5 bases). The end of the DNA is better explained by TRBJ2-7, so the J call may be wrong. The CDR3 has 15 residues. In germline, CDR1 is MNHNS, CDR2 SASEGT. As DNA, the CDR3 is TGTGCCAGCAGTGAAGCCGGGTTCGGGGAGAACGAGCAGTACTTC. Translated: CASSEAGFGENEQYF.

This clonotype was counted only a few times. This rearrangement joins TRBV18 to TRBJ2-6, with D hard to call. Germline V gene sequence: CDR1 KGHSH, CDR2 LQKENI. Trimming cost V 6 bases and J 11 bases, with 8 bases left between them. CDR3 length equals 11 residues. The CDR3 here is CASSPEHVLTF. CDR3 nucleotides: TGTGCCAGCTCCCCGGAACACGTCCTGACTTTC.

The V call is TRBV27, the J call TRBJ2-5, with D perhaps matching TRBD1 or TRBD2 (6 bases each). V was trimmed by 11 bases and J by 11 bases, leaving 30 bases between them. In germline, CDR1 is MNHEY, CDR2 SMNVEV (reference sequence). This CDR3 region has 15 residues. This CDR3 reads CAGGLGGRDQEIQYF. DNA for the CDR3: TGTGCCGGGGGGCTCGGGGGCCGGGACCAAGAGATTCAGTACTTC.

This clonotype was counted a few times. CDR3 in amino acids: CASSSSAYEQYF. In nucleotides, the CDR3 is TGTGCCAGCAGTTCCAGTGCCTACGAGCAGTACTTC. The genes are TRBV7-2 and TRBJ2-1; no clear D. The J call is in doubt because the DNA end fits TRBJ2-7 better. This CDR3 is 12 amino acids long. Germline CDR1 is SGHTA and CDR2 is FQGNSA.

This chain uses TRBV6-1 with TRBJ2-3; TRBD2 aligns across 7 bases. Germline values: CDR1 MNHNS, CDR2 SASEGT. This CDR3 region has 15 residues. V was clipped by 7 bases and J by 0 bases; unmatched bases: 7. The CDR3 region is CASTLAALSTDTQYF. The CDR3 DNA reads TGTGCCAGCACGCTAGCGGCCCTTAGCACAGATACGCAGTATTTT.

This clonotype came up once. The V call is TRBV10-2, the J call TRBJ2-7, with TRBD2 matching over 9 bases. CDR1 and CDR2 (germline): WSHSY, SAAADI. J gave up 5 bases and V 5 bases, and 16 bases lay outside the gene matches. There are 17 residues in the CDR3. Here the CDR3 reads CASSQEGIAGVHHEQYF. The CDR3 nucleotides read TGCGCCAGCAGTCAAGAGGGAATAGCGGGAGTTCACCACGAGCAGTACTTC.

This chain connects TRBV7-2 to TRBJ2-1, with D possibly TRBD2 on 6 matching bases. With the DNA end fitting TRBJ2-5 better, the J assignment may be wrong. The CDR3 extends over 17 amino acids. In germline, CDR1 is SGHTA, CDR2 FQGNSA. CDR3 amino acids: CASRVGGSVWGRETQYF. The CDR3 DNA reads TGTGCCAGCAGGGTTGGAGGGAGTGTCTGGGGAAGAGAGACCCAGTACTTC.

Judged by abundance, this clonotype is medium-sized. This chain links TRBV12-3 or TRBV12-4 with TRBJ2-6; D may match TRBD1 or TRBD2 (6 bases each). The CDR3 has 18 residues. Trimming cost V 3 bases and J 0 bases, with 15 bases left between them. The CDR3 reads CASSFWIGGISGANVLTF. The CDR3 nucleotides read TGTGCCAGCAGTTTCTGGATAGGGGGGATCTCTGGGGCCAACGTCCTGACTTTC.

The chain employs TRBV6-5 and TRBJ1-3; unclear D gene. This CDR3 region has 15 residues. The V end was cut by 4 bases, the J end by 0 bases, with 10 bases between. Per the germline V gene, CDR1 is MNHEY and CDR2 is SVGAGI. The CDR3 nucleotides are TGTGCCAGCAGTTCAACCGCTAGCTCTGGAAACACCATATATTTT. Its protein product is CASSSTASSGNTIYF.

This clonotype came up many times. CDR3 sequence reads: CASSLGGGRKDTQYF. CDR3 DNA sequence: TGTGCCAGCAGCTTAGGGGGTGGGAGAAAAGATACGCAGTATTTT. This chain joins TRBV7-8 and TRBJ2-3, with a possible D match to TRBD2 (5 bases). V gave up 1 base and J gave up 5 bases, with 13 bases separating them. From germline, CDR1 is SGHVS and CDR2 FQNEAQ. This CDR3 has 15 amino acids.

By share, this clonotype ranks as medium-sized. The chain combines TRBV10-1 with TRBJ1-2; no firm D call. Per germline, CDR1 WNHNN and CDR2 SYGVQD (reference sequence). The CDR3 is made up of 12 amino acids. V was shortened by 3 bases and J by 6 bases, with 8 bases between the two germline ends. The CDR3 DNA reads TGCGCCAGCAGTGACGGGGTGGATGGCTACACCTTC. The encoded protein is CASSDGVDGYTF.

The CDR3 loop reads CASGNRGGEGKIQYF. CDR3 bases: TGTGCCAGCGGCAACCGCGGCGGGGAAGGAAAGATCCAGTACTTC. The chain employs TRBV27 and TRBJ2-5, with a possible D match to TRBD2 (6 bases). In germline, CDR1 is MNHEY, CDR2 SMNVEV (reference sequence). The CDR3 is made up of 15 amino acids. V shed 8 bases and J shed 10 bases, with 26 bases lying between them.

This rearrangement joins TRBV6-1 to TRBJ2-3; TRBD2 matches at 11 bases. The CDR3 runs to 15 residues. The V segment lost 6 bases and the J segment 5 bases; nucleotides outside the gene matches: 7. Germline loops: CDR1 MNHNS, CDR2 SASEGT. The CDR3 protein is CASSLETSGKDTQYF. CDR3 coding DNA: TGTGCCAGCAGCCTGGAGACTAGCGGGAAAGATACGCAGTATTTT.

To note about this clonotype: One junction end does not reproduce the germline sequence, and a read error may be involved. The chain uses TRBV25-1 and TRBJ2-3; a weak D match, TRBD2 (6 bases). Per germline, CDR1 MGHDK and CDR2 SYGVNS. This CDR3 is 14 amino acids long. CDR3 DNA: TGTGCCAGCAGTGATCGGGGGAGCACCGATACGCAGTATTTT. This translates into CASSDRGSTDTQYF.

In DNA form, the CDR3 reads TGTGCCAGCAGCTTATATGTCAGGGGAGGGTACAATGAGCAGTACTTC. Its protein is CASSLYVRGGYNEQYF. The chain joins TRBV7-2 to TRBJ2-1; possibly TRBD2 for D (7 bases). The end of the DNA fits TRBJ2-7 better, so the J call may be wrong. The CDR3 is 16 residues long. Per germline, CDR1 SGHTA and CDR2 FQGNSA.

CDR3 in amino acids: CASSEVAGAQETQYF. The CDR3 region has the DNA TGTGCCAGCAGTGAAGTGGCAGGAGCACAAGAGACCCAGTACTTC. The genes are TRBV6-1 and TRBJ2-5; D is ambiguous. Trimming took off 1 base at V and 2 bases at J, with 11 bases between the two ends. Per the germline V gene, CDR1 is MNHNS and CDR2 is SASEGT. The CDR3 has 15 residues.

Only a few counts were recorded for this clonotype. This chain connects TRBV6-1 to TRBJ2-1; tentatively, D is TRBD1 (6 bases). The CDR3 consists of 15 residues. Between the trimmed V and J ends, which lost 4 bases and 2 bases, there was a span of 12 bases. Germline CDR1 reads MNHNS; CDR2 reads SASEGT. CDR3: CASSVLQGTYNEQFF. CDR3 in DNA: TGTGCCAGCAGTGTGCTACAGGGTACCTACAATGAGCAGTTCTTC.